This entry features one T cell receptor beta chain sequence. The antigen is not known. This sample is drawn from a study of cytomegalovirus exposure and HLA in healthy donors. The germline V gene has CDR1 MDHEN and CDR2 SYDVKM. V shed 10 bases and J shed 1 base, with 10 bases lying between them. CDR3 length: 12 residues. Overall study findings and caveats: When the data were analyzed later, several of the most significant clusters appeared to be linked to common viral pathogens. Earlier analysis yielded a pattern in which most TCR beta V segments were productive about 90% or about 30% of the time.

The donors comprised healthy bone marrow donors. This PCR relied on a set of 60 Vbeta primers and 13 Jbeta primers. Per the original methods: Per a later analysis, the number of unique TCR beta chains was roughly 83 million, of which around 9.9 million were shared. Sequencing was performed with immunoSEQ multiplex PCR; in TCRdb, only in-frame clones are kept and a portion is missing. V and J calls and clone size follow that table, whereas D and trimming were derived from the DNA. The sample contains 100,000 to 150,000 clones, around three quarters of which appear only once. The receptor was isolated from a woman aged 45-65 years in good health and CMV-seronegative. The V gene is TRBV28, the J gene TRBJ1-1; D is unclear. Source material: PBMCs. The CDR3 nucleotides read TGTGCCATCCGTGGCGGGAACACTGAAGCTTTCTTT. As protein: CAIRGGNTEAFF. The whole variable domain, filled in from reference TRBV28 and TRBJ1-1, reads DVKVTQSSRYLVKRTGEKVFLECVQDMDHENMFWYRQDPGLGLRLIYFSYDVKMKEKGDIPEGYSVSREKKERFSLILESASTNQTSMYLCAIRGGNTEAFFGQGTRLTVV.